This T cell receptor beta chain emerged from a study of Ad26.COV2.S vaccination and SARS-CoV-2 variants. Treatment noted: roughly 20 received Ad26.COV2.S at low or high dose, single or two shots; about five received placebo; per-sample allocation not given. Repertoires come from day 63 after the first vaccine or placebo injection. Produced via immunoSEQ multiplex PCR; TCRdb's table is partial and in-frame only. The sample includes 350,000 to 400,000 clones, more than 85% of them seen just once. The TCR comes from a person aged 18 to 59 who received the Ad26.COV2.S COVID-19 vaccine or a placebo. Sample: peripheral blood, taken in a trial of Ad26.COV2.S vaccine versus placebo.

Written as DNA, the CDR3 is TGTGCCAGTAGTCCGACAGGTCCCTACGAGCAGTACTTC. Amino acids: CASSPTGPYEQYF. The chain is built from TRBV19 and TRBJ2-7; D is perhaps TRBD1 (6 bases). The germline V and J ends were trimmed by 5 bases and 2 bases, with 10 bases remaining between them. The CDR3 has 13 amino acids. The germline gives CDR1 LNHDA, CDR2 SQIVND (reference sequence). Supplemented by reference TRBV19 and TRBJ2-7, the full variable domain reads DGGITQSPKYLFRKEGQNVTLSCEQNLNHDAMYWYRQDPGQGLRLIYYSQIVNDFQKGDIAEGYSVSREKKESFPLTVTSAQKNPTAFYLCASSPTGPYEQYFGPGTRLTVT.